A single T cell receptor (beta chain) is shown here with its context. The antigen remains undetermined. Using immunoSEQ multiplex PCR, the repertoire was profiled, and TCRdb retains in-frame clones only, with some absent. Of approximately 120,000 clones detected, approximately 85% appear once; the ten largest clones hold 3.5% to 5.5%. Both about-4-week and about-12-week second-dose recipients were combined. Trimming removed 2 bases at V and 0 bases at J, with 9 bases between. The CDR3 contains 15 residues. CDR1 is KGHSH, CDR2 LQKENI, per germline. This record belongs to a study of T cell responses to AZD1222 COVID-19 vaccine. Notes on the study in general: After two AZD1222 doses, spike-specific TCR breadth and depth rose versus day 0. Most donors were white British, females outnumbered males, and clonal diversity was possibly underestimated.

Sequenced material: peripheral blood, taken 28 days after the second AZD1222 dose. The V and J genes are TRBV18 and TRBJ2-3; D unclear. The sequence derives from an adult who received the AZD1222 COVID-19 vaccine. The CDR3 region has the DNA TGTGCCAGCTCACCAGAACTGACTAGCACAGATACGCAGTATTTT. Its translation is CASSPELTSTDTQYF.